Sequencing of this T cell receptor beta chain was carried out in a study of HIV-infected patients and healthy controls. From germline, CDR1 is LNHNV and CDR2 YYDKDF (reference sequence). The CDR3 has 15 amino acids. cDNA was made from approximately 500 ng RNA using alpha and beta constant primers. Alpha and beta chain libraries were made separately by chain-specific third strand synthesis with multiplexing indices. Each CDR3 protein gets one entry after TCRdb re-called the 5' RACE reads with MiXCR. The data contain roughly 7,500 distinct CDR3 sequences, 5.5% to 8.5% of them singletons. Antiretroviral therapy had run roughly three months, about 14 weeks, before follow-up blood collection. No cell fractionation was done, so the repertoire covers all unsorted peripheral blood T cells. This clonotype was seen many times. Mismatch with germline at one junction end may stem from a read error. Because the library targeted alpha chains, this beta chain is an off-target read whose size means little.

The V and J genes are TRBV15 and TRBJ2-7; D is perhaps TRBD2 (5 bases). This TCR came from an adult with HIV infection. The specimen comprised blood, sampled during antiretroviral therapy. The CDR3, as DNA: TGTGCCACCAACAGAGATTCGGGGAGCACCTACGAGCAGTACTTC. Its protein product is CATNRDSGSTYEQYF. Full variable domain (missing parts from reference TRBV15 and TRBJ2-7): DAMVIQNPRYQVTQFGKPVTLSCSQTLNHNVMYWYQQKSSQAPKLLFHYYDKDFNNEADTPDNFQSRRPNTSFCFLDIRSPGLGDTAMYLCATNRDSGSTYEQYFGPGTRLTVT.